This TCR beta chain appears in the sequencing data of a study of shared clonotypes between healthy human individuals. Study-level points and caveats: The expectation was that sequencing depth would affect clonotype sharing among donors. Lower generation probabilities were found for non-shared clonotypes than for those shared by all four donors.

In the CD4+ fraction, cells were divided into CD45RA+ naive and CD45RA-negative memory subsets. Germline assignment: CDR1 LNHDA and CDR2 SQIVND (reference sequence). This CDR3 comprises 14 residues. V was pared by 7 bases and J by 8 bases, with 15 bases between. Clones were read by immunoSEQ multiplex PCR, and TCRdb kept only the in-frame ones, dropping some. The sample lists 2 million to 2.5 million clones, almost 96% occurring once. Comment on this clone: Antigen specificity is unknown.

This receptor was identified in a man between 18 and 29 years old in good health. Material for sequencing was naive CD4+ T cells sorted from blood. The subset is: CD45RA+ positively selected. The genes are TRBV19 and TRBJ1-6; the D is unclear. The CDR3 DNA reads TGTGCCAGTAATTCCAGGCAGGTGTATTCACCCCTCCACTTT. As protein: CASNSRQVYSPLHF.